These T cell receptor beta chains were read from a single sample in a study of cytomegalovirus exposure and HLA in healthy donors. Assay used: immunoSEQ multiplex PCR; TCRdb lists only in-frame clones, some missing. The sample has roughly 140,000 clones; roughly 80% are singletons. Material for sequencing was PBMCs. The receptors originated from a man aged 35 to 55 in good health and CMV-seropositive. Each CDR3 is given with its conserved first and last residue. The D gene is left open where the match is weak. Size is omitted from some rows. Given values are once, few, many or a class for expanded clones.

j_gene,d_gene,abundance,v_gene,CDR3aa,CDR3nt
TRBJ2-2,NA,NA,TRBV5-4,CASSLGQGYTGELFF,TGTGCCAGCAGCTTGGGGCAGGGGTACACCGGGGAGCTGTTTTTT
TRBJ2-7,TRBD1,NA,TRBV27,CASSSRDSTTYEQYF,TGTGCCAGCAGTTCCCGGGACAGCACGACCTACGAGCAGTACTTC
TRBJ1-5,TRBD1,NA,TRBV30,CAWSVQGGGSGQPQHF,TGTGCCTGGAGTGTACAGGGGGGCGGCTCTGGGCAGCCCCAGCATTTT
TRBJ1-4,NA,NA,TRBV6-6,CASSLDTNEKLFF,TGTGCCAGCAGTTTGGACACGAATGAAAAACTGTTTTTT
TRBJ2-3,NA,NA,TRBV4-2,CASSPGTLSTDTQYF,TGTGCCAGCAGCCCCGGGACTTTAAGCACAGATACGCAGTATTTT
TRBJ2-7,TRBD2,NA,TRBV13,CASSKTSGANYEQYF,TGTGCCAGCAGTAAAACTAGCGGAGCTAACTACGAGCAGTACTTC
TRBJ2-3,NA,NA,TRBV25-1,CASSGEDRTSTDTQYF,TGTGCCAGCAGTGGGGAGGACAGGACCAGCACAGATACGCAGTATTTT
TRBJ2-1,NA,NA,TRBV19,CASRANGYNEQFF,TGTGCCAGTAGGGCCAACGGGTACAATGAGCAGTTCTTC
TRBJ2-3,TRBD2,NA,TRBV2,CASSGASGRPSTDTQYF,TGTGCCAGCAGTGGAGCTAGCGGGAGGCCCAGCACAGATACGCAGTATTTT
TRBJ2-7,NA,few,TRBV2,CASSEELLGVRHEQYF,TGTGCCAGCAGTGAGGAACTTTTAGGGGTTAGGCACGAGCAGTACTTC
TRBJ2-1,TRBD2,NA,TRBV7-9,CASSLVRLAPYNEQFF,TGTGCCAGCAGCTTAGTAAGACTAGCTCCCTACAATGAGCAGTTCTTC
TRBJ1-1,TRBD1,few,TRBV5-1,CASSLAGGPTEAFF,TGCGCCAGCAGCTTGGCAGGGGGCCCCACTGAAGCTTTCTTT
TRBJ2-1,TRBD2,NA,TRBV7-9,CASSLVRLAGVHEQFF,TGTGCCAGCAGCTTAGTTCGGTTAGCGGGAGTCCATGAGCAGTTCTTC
TRBJ2-2,NA,NA,TRBV10-1,CASIVRNTGELFF,TGCGCCAGCATTGTCAGGAACACCGGGGAGCTGTTTTTT
TRBJ2-3,NA,NA,TRBV9,CASSVGLVSLSDTQYF,TGTGCCAGCAGCGTAGGGCTAGTCTCTTTATCAGATACGCAGTATTTT
TRBJ1-2,NA,NA,TRBV6-1,CASSARDLGYTF,TGTGCCAGCAGTGCCCGGGACTTGGGCTACACCTTC
TRBJ2-1,NA,NA,TRBV2,CARTAFNEQFF,TGTGCCAGGACAGCGTTCAATGAGCAGTTCTTC
TRBJ1-2,NA,NA,TRBV13,CASSSSTSPYSGYTF,TGTGCCAGCAGCTCCTCGACAAGCCCATACAGTGGCTACACCTTC
TRBJ2-7,NA,NA,TRBV5-6,CASSLGSTPSEQYF,TGTGCCAGCAGCTTGGGCAGTACCCCCTCCGAGCAGTACTTC
TRBJ2-7,NA,NA,TRBV15,CATSRRQFYEQYF,TGTGCCACCAGCCGGCGACAGTTCTACGAGCAGTACTTC
TRBJ2-1,NA,NA,TRBV19,CASSISLALYNEQFF,TGTGCCAGTAGTATCTCTCTAGCGCTCTACAATGAGCAGTTCTTC
TRBJ2-1,NA,NA,TRBV19,CASSLLRNNEQFF,TGTGCCAGTAGCCTCCTTAGAAACAATGAGCAGTTCTTC
TRBJ1-1,NA,NA,TRBV27,CASSFQGPNTEAFF,TGTGCCAGCAGTTTCCAGGGGCCGAACACTGAAGCTTTCTTT
TRBJ1-5,TRBD1,once,TRBV19,CASRPTGGNQPQHF,TGTGCCAGTAGACCAACAGGGGGCAATCAGCCCCAGCATTTT
TRBJ2-7,NA,NA,TRBV11-2,CASSSGGTDTSEQYF,TGTGCCAGCAGCTCCGGCGGGACAGATACTAGTGAGCAGTACTTC
TRBJ2-5,NA,NA,TRBV6-6,CASSYAREDGETQYF,TGTGCCAGCAGTTACGCAAGGGAGGATGGGGAGACCCAGTACTTC
TRBJ2-3,NA,NA,TRBV5-1,CASSYNDEVHPERAPSTDTQYF,TGCGCCAGCAGCTACAACGACGAGGTTCACCCTGAGCGGGCTCCTAGCACAGATACGCAGTATTTT
TRBJ2-7,NA,NA,TRBV18,CASSPPLEATYEQYF,TGTGCCAGCTCACCACCCCTTGAGGCCACCTACGAGCAGTACTTC
TRBJ2-1,TRBD1,NA,TRBV7-9,CASSLEGQGTYNEQFF,TGTGCCAGCAGCTTGGAGGGACAGGGGACCTACAATGAGCAGTTCTTC
TRBJ2-1,TRBD2,NA,TRBV4-2,CASSVRLAGGNEQFF,TGTGCCAGCAGCGTCCGACTAGCGGGAGGGAATGAGCAGTTCTTC
TRBJ2-1,TRBD2,NA,TRBV27,CASSLWALAGGWYNEQFF,TGTGCCAGCAGTTTATGGGCGCTAGCGGGAGGATGGTACAATGAGCAGTTCTTC
TRBJ2-1,TRBD1,NA,TRBV11-3,CASSLGGTGGLDEQFF,TGTGCCAGCAGCTTAGGGGGGACAGGGGGATTGGATGAGCAGTTCTTC
TRBJ1-1,NA,few,TRBV5-6,CASSLRGLISEAFF,TGTGCCAGCAGCTTGAGGGGATTGATCTCTGAAGCTTTCTTT
TRBJ1-3,NA,NA,TRBV9,CASRPTGSGNTIYF,TGTGCCAGCAGGCCGACAGGCTCTGGAAACACCATATATTTT
TRBJ2-1,TRBD2,NA,TRBV7-3,CASSSGLAGGDEQFF,TGTGCCAGCAGCTCGGGACTAGCGGGAGGCGATGAGCAGTTCTTC
TRBJ1-1,TRBD1,NA,TRBV11-3,CASSSGQGANTEAFF,TGTGCCAGCAGCTCGGGACAGGGGGCAAACACTGAAGCTTTCTTT
TRBJ2-7,NA,NA,TRBV5-1,CASSIKGEAYEQYF,TGCGCCAGCAGTATAAAAGGGGAGGCATACGAGCAGTACTTC
TRBJ1-6,NA,NA,TRBV7-6,CASSLGPRGSPLHF,TGTGCCAGCAGCTTAGGTCCCAGGGGATCACCCCTCCACTTT
TRBJ2-4,TRBD1,NA,TRBV5-1,CASSRSPGQGFEALKNIQYF,TGCGCCAGCAGCCGAAGCCCGGGACAGGGGTTTGAGGCACTCAAAAACATTCAGTACTTC
TRBJ2-1,TRBD1,NA,TRBV9,CASTIRGSGENEQFF,TGTGCCAGCACAATCAGGGGGAGTGGAGAGAATGAGCAGTTCTTC
TRBJ2-4,TRBD1,NA,TRBV4-1,CASSQVGTVQNIQYF,TGCGCCAGCAGCCAAGTCGGGACAGTCCAGAACATTCAGTACTTC
TRBJ1-2,NA,NA,TRBV27,CASSFDSRDGYTF,TGTGCCAGCAGTTTCGACAGCCGAGATGGCTACACCTTC
TRBJ1-3,NA,NA,TRBV7-9,CASSFEGSSGNTIYF,TGTGCCAGCAGCTTTGAGGGAAGCTCTGGAAACACCATATATTTT
TRBJ2-7,NA,NA,TRBV29-1,CSVAQRVSYEQYF,TGCAGCGTTGCCCAGCGGGTCTCCTACGAGCAGTACTTC
TRBJ2-1,NA,once,TRBV4-2,CASSQPGTTYNEQFF,TGTGCCAGCAGCCAACCCGGGACAACGTACAATGAGCAGTTCTTC
TRBJ2-7,TRBD2,NA,TRBV27,CASSLLTSGRGYEQYF,TGTGCCAGCAGTTTATTGACTAGCGGGAGAGGTTACGAGCAGTACTTC
TRBJ2-1,TRBD2,NA,TRBV28,CASSLGTSGEQFF,TGTGCCAGCAGTTTAGGTACTAGCGGAGAGCAGTTCTTC
TRBJ2-6,NA,NA,TRBV19,CASSIGGQSGANVLTF,TGTGCCAGTAGTATAGGGGGGCAGTCTGGGGCCAACGTCCTGACTTTC
TRBJ2-2,NA,NA,TRBV5-8,CASSHGGTGELFF,TGTGCCAGCAGCCACGGGGGCACCGGGGAGCTGTTTTTT
TRBJ1-2,NA,NA,TRBV20-1,CSARLSYGYTF,TGCAGTGCGAGACTGTCCTACGGCTACACCTTC
TRBJ2-5,TRBD1,once,TRBV25-1,CASSPGGWETQYF,TGTGCCAGCAGTCCAGGGGGTTGGGAGACCCAGTACTTC
TRBJ2-6,NA,NA,TRBV27,CASSPEFSGANVLTF,TGTGCCAGCAGCCCGGAGTTCTCTGGGGCCAACGTCCTGACTTTC
TRBJ2-7,TRBD1,few,TRBV7-9,CASSPGTGGYEQYF,TGTGCCAGCAGCCCGGGGACAGGGGGCTACGAGCAGTACTTC
TRBJ2-2,NA,few,TRBV7-2,CAARGARAGELFF,TGTGCCGCTCGGGGGGCTAGGGCCGGGGAGCTGTTTTTT
TRBJ1-3,TRBD1,NA,TRBV5-1,CASSPQGDRGLNTIYF,TGCGCCAGCAGCCCCCAGGGGGACAGGGGGCTCAACACCATATATTTT
TRBJ2-2,NA,NA,TRBV30,CAWSVRRDGGELFF,TGTGCCTGGAGTGTTAGGCGGGATGGCGGGGAGCTGTTTTTT